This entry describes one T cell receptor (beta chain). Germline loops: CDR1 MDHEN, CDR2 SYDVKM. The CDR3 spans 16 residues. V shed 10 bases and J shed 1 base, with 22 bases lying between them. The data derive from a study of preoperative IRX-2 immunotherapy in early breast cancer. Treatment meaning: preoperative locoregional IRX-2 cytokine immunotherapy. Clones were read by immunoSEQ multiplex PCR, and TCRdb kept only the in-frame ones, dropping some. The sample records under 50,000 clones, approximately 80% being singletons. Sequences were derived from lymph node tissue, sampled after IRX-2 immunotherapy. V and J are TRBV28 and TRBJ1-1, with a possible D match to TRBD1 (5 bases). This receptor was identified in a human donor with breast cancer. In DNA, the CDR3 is TGTGCCACCAAGTTTTGGAGGGGAACTGGGAACACTGAAGCTTTCTTT. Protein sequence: CATKFWRGTGNTEAFF. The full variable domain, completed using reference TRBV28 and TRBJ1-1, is DVKVTQSSRYLVKRTGEKVFLECVQDMDHENMFWYRQDPGLGLRLIYFSYDVKMKEKGDIPEGYSVSREKKERFSLILESASTNQTSMYLCATKFWRGTGNTEAFFGQGTRLTVV.